One and the same sample provided the 11 T cell receptor beta chains below, sequenced in a study of T-cell memory formation after mild COVID-19. One entry per CDR3 protein, called by TCRdb with MiXCR from the 5' RACE reads. The table has under 200,000 distinct CDR3 sequences, 11% seen once; the top ten hold more than 3.5%. The sequenced material came from PBMCs or a T cell subset sorted from them (not recorded which). The receptors were sampled from a man between 18 and 29 years old who had mild COVID-19 (a few samples of this study predate the infection). Cell type and time point are not known.

This clonotype was detected a few times. The chain has TRBV2 and TRBJ1-1; TRBD1 matches 7 bases. This CDR3 is 14 amino acids long. CDR1 is SNHLY and CDR2 is FYNNEI in the germline V gene. The V segment lost 7 bases and the J segment 1 base; nucleotides outside the gene matches: 6. The chain's CDR3 is CASTDRVRNTEAFF. The CDR3 DNA follows: TGTGCCAGCACCGACAGGGTACGGAACACTGAAGCTTTCTTT.

This clonotype was detected a few times. V and J are TRBV5-1 and TRBJ2-7; maybe TRBD1 (6 bases). This CDR3 spans 15 amino acids. In germline, CDR1 is SGHRS, CDR2 YFSETQ. The V end lost 0 bases, the J end lost 5 bases, and 15 bases lay between the germline ends. The CDR3 loop is CASSLAGGAGDEQYV. CDR3 nucleotides: TGCGCCAGCAGCTTGGCCGGTGGGGCAGGGGACGAGCAGTACGTC.

This clonotype appeared many times. The rearrangement uses TRBV11-2 and TRBJ2-2; possibly TRBD2 for D (6 bases). CDR1 SGHAT and CDR2 FQNNGV come from the germline V gene. V shed 5 bases and J shed 6 bases, with 10 bases lying between them. The length of the CDR3 is 13 residues. The CDR3 DNA sequence: TGTGCCAGCAGCCCCGGCGGGGCCGGGGAGCTGTTTTTT. Encoded protein: CASSPGGAGELFF. Using reference TRBV11-2 and TRBJ2-2 for the parts outside the CDR3, the full variable domain is EAGVAQSPRYKIIEKRQSVAFWCNPISGHATLYWYQQILGQGPKLLIQFQNNGVVDDSQLPKDRFSAERLKGVDSTLKIQPAKLEDSAVYLCASSPGGAGELFFGEGSRLTVL.

The chain uses TRBV7-3 and TRBJ2-5, with D unresolved. Per germline, CDR1 SGHTA and CDR2 FQGTGA. The CDR3 extends over 14 amino acids. V was pared by 3 bases and J by 5 bases, with 13 bases between. As DNA, the CDR3 is TGTGCCAGCAGCTTTGAGTCTTTTCGGGAGACCCAGTACTTC. Translation: CASSFESFRETQYF.

J is TRBJ1-2 and V is TRBV12-3 or TRBV12-4, with 9 nucleotides matching TRBD1. This CDR3 is built from 14 residues. V lost 6 bases and J lost 3; bases outside the gene matches: 5. This CDR3 reads CASRGTGSDYGYTF. As DNA, the CDR3 is TGTGCCAGCAGGGGGACAGGGTCGGACTATGGCTACACCTTC.

In this sample, this clonotype turned up a few times. The chain uses TRBV7-6 and TRBJ1-6; D is perhaps TRBD1 (5 bases). The CDR3 covers 18 residues. V was clipped by 5 bases and J by 6 bases, with 23 bases between them. In germline, CDR1 is SGHVS, CDR2 FNYEAQ. The CDR3 is CASSLNPGTARVNSPLHF. DNA for the CDR3: TGTGCCAGCAGCCTCAACCCCGGGACCGCTCGCGTTAATTCACCCCTCCACTTT.

Many counts were recorded for this clonotype. The J gene is TRBJ1-5, the V gene TRBV7-9, with D perhaps TRBD1 (5 bases). CDR1 and CDR2 (germline): SEHNR, FQNEAQ (reference sequence). The CDR3 extends over 15 amino acids. V dropped 0 bases and J dropped 8 bases, with 14 bases sitting between them. The CDR3 bases are TGTGCCAGCAGCTTAGCGGGGACGGCGAACGAGCCCCAGCATTTT. Translating gives CASSLAGTANEPQHF. The full variable domain, its missing parts supplied by reference TRBV7-9 and TRBJ1-5, is DTGVSQNPRHKITKRGQNVTFRCDPISEHNRLYWYRQTLGQGPEFLTYFQNEAQLEKSRLLSDRFSAERPKGSFSTLEIQRTEQGDSAMYLCASSLAGTANEPQHFGDGTRLSIL.

This clonotype was seen only a few times. V and J are TRBV9 and TRBJ1-5; D call uncertain. Germline CDR1 and CDR2: SGDLS and YYNGEE. The ends were cut back, 4 bases at V and 13 bases at J, with 15 bases in the middle. CDR3 size: 12 residues. The CDR3 DNA follows: TGTGCCAGCAGCTGTTCCCGTCCGGGGCAGCATTTT. It encodes CASSCSRPGQHF.

This clonotype has just a few counts. The chain has TRBV6-1 and TRBJ2-5, with TRBD2 identical over 15 bases. The CDR3 consists of 14 residues. The trim removed 10 bases at V and 5 bases at J, leaving 5 bases unmatched. The germline gives CDR1 MNHNS, CDR2 SASEGT. The CDR3 DNA sequence: TGTGCCACCTTGGGGACTAGCGGGGGGGAGACCCAGTACTTC. It translates to CATLGTSGGETQYF.

In this sample, this clonotype turned up a few times. V gene TRBV10-1 combines with J gene TRBJ2-5; D not resolved. The CDR3 has 14 amino acids. Trimming stripped 6 bases from V and 5 bases from J, with 16 bases between. Germline CDR1 reads WNHNN; CDR2 reads SYGVQD (reference sequence). CDR3 DNA sequence: TGCGCCAGCAGCGCCACTTTGAGCCCCGAGACCCAGTACTTC. Translation: CASSATLSPETQYF.

This clonotype occurred a few times. The chain recombines TRBV12-5 with TRBJ2-3; 7 positions agree with TRBD1. CDR3 length: 15 amino acids. V trimming: 5 bases; J trimming: 1 base; junction bases outside the gene matches: 6. The germline gives CDR1 LGHNT, CDR2 FRNRAP. Here the CDR3 reads CASGPNRGGTDTQYF. The CDR3 DNA reads TGTGCTAGTGGTCCTAACAGGGGAGGCACAGATACGCAGTATTTT. Looking up the rest from reference TRBV12-5 and TRBJ2-3 gives the full variable domain: DARVTQTPRHKVTEMGQEVTMRCQPILGHNTVFWYRQTMMQGLELLAYFRNRAPLDDSGMPKDRFSAEMPDATLATLKIQPSEPRDSAVYFCASGPNRGGTDTQYFGPGTRLTVL.